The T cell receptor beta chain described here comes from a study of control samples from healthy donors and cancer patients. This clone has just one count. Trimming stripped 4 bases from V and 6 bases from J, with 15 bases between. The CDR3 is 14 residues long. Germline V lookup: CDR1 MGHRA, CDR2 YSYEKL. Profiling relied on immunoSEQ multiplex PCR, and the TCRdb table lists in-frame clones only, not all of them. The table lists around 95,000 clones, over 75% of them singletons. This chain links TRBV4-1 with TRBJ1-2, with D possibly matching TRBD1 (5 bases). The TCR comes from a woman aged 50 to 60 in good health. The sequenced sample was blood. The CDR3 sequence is CASSLRDATDGYTF. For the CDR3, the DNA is TGCGCCAGCAGCCTAAGGGACGCGACGGATGGCTACACCTTC.